These T cell receptor beta chains were read from a single sample in a study of OX40 agonist ivuxolimab in advanced cancers. Generated by immunoSEQ multiplex PCR, the TCRdb table keeps only in-frame clones and is missing some. The repertoire includes about 67,000 clones, more than 70% of them detected once, and about 8.2% sits in the top ten. The material sequenced was CD4+ or CD8+ T cells sorted from blood, taken in a trial of the OX40 agonist ivuxolimab. These receptors came from an adult with an advanced solid tumor such as melanoma, head and neck, liver or kidney cancer. Both conserved end residues are part of each CDR3. The D gene is left open where the match is weak. Only some rows state a clone size, as once, few, many or a class for expanded clones.

d_call clone_size j_call v_call cdr3_aa cdr3_nt
NA NA TRBJ2-1 TRBV18 CASSLRDEQFF TGTGCCAGCTCACTCCGGGATGAGCAGTTCTTC
NA NA TRBJ1-2 TRBV6-6 CASRPGTDRFSYTF TGTGCCAGCAGACCCGGGACCGACCGGTTTAGCTACACCTTC
NA few TRBJ2-2 TRBV7-2 CASSFGTTNTGELFF TGTGCCAGCAGCTTCGGCACTACGAACACCGGGGAGCTGTTTTTT
NA NA TRBJ2-3 TRBV27 CASSPPRGTDTQYF TGTGCCAGCAGTCCCCCTAGGGGCACAGATACGCAGTATTTT
TRBD1 once TRBJ1-1 TRBV18 CASSPAGQGPNTEAFF TGTGCCAGCTCACCAGCGGGACAGGGACCTAACACTGAAGCTTTCTTT
NA NA TRBJ2-3 TRBV4-2 CASSQDPGRDSNPQYF TGTGCCAGCAGCCAAGATCCGGGGCGGGACTCCAATCCGCAGTATTTT
NA once TRBJ2-3 TRBV5-1 CASSLAAGPADTQYF TGCGCCAGCAGCTTGGCAGCGGGTCCCGCAGATACGCAGTATTTT
NA NA TRBJ1-5 TRBV6-6 CASSQPDSRNQPQHF TGTGCCAGCAGCCAGCCGGACAGTCGAAATCAGCCCCAGCATTTT
NA NA TRBJ1-5 TRBV28 CASSWSRVGVQPQHF TGTGCCAGCAGTTGGTCCAGGGTGGGGGTCCAGCCCCAGCATTTT
TRBD1 NA TRBJ2-7 TRBV28 CASNQVGTGYEQYF TGTGCCAGCAATCAAGTAGGGACAGGATACGAGCAGTACTTC
TRBD1 NA TRBJ1-1 TRBV5-1 CASSPGQGLNTEAFF TGCGCCAGCAGCCCCGGACAGGGGCTAAACACTGAAGCTTTCTTT
NA few TRBJ1-1 TRBV19 CASKTGPGSTEAFF TGTGCCAGTAAAACAGGCCCGGGATCCACTGAAGCTTTCTTT
NA few TRBJ2-3 TRBV5-6 CASSLWDTDTQYF TGTGCCAGCAGCTTGTGGGACACAGATACGCAGTATTTT
TRBD2 NA TRBJ2-5 TRBV5-1 CASSAGEETQYF TGCGCCAGCAGCGCGGGGGAAGAGACCCAGTACTTC
NA NA TRBJ1-1 TRBV5-1 CASSLEASLNTEAFF TGCGCCAGCAGCTTGGAGGCCAGCTTGAACACTGAAGCTTTCTTT
NA few TRBJ1-2 TRBV15 CATSRKSGGRHYGYTF TGTGCCACCAGCAGAAAAAGTGGGGGGAGGCACTATGGCTACACCTTC
TRBD1 NA TRBJ2-7 TRBV7-2 CASSGDRGPGGRNEQYF TGTGCCAGCAGCGGAGACAGGGGGCCGGGAGGAAGAAACGAGCAGTACTTC
NA NA TRBJ2-3 TRBV19 CASLKNGYSTDTQYF TGTGCCAGTCTGAAAAATGGGTATAGCACAGATACGCAGTATTTT
TRBD2 once TRBJ2-1 TRBV7-2 CASSLGLALGNEQFF TGTGCCAGCAGCTTGGGACTAGCCCTGGGGAATGAGCAGTTCTTC
NA NA TRBJ2-1 TRBV5-1 CASSSGPDLYNEQFF TGCGCCAGCAGCTCGGGCCCCGATCTGTACAATGAGCAGTTCTTC
TRBD2 NA TRBJ2-7 TRBV5-4 CASSLGRLAGNYEQYF TGTGCCAGCAGCTTGGGCAGACTAGCGGGCAACTACGAGCAGTACTTC
TRBD2 NA TRBJ2-7 TRBV28 CASSSPSGMPTYEQYF TGTGCCAGCAGTTCCCCTAGCGGGATGCCCACCTACGAGCAGTACTTC
NA NA TRBJ2-7 TRBV7-2 CASSRAPGVYEQYF TGTGCCAGCAGCCGTGCCCCGGGAGTCTACGAGCAGTACTTC
NA NA TRBJ1-1 TRBV5-1 CASSLAWGTEAFF TGCGCCAGCAGCTTGGCGTGGGGGACTGAAGCTTTCTTT
TRBD1 NA TRBJ2-2 TRBV9 CASSYDRVGTGELFF TGTGCCAGCAGCTACGACAGGGTTGGCACCGGGGAGCTGTTTTTT
NA once TRBJ2-7 TRBV5-1 CASSLDRENEQYF TGCGCCAGCAGCTTGGACAGGGAGAACGAGCAGTACTTC
NA NA TRBJ1-6 TRBV7-3 CASSLDSNSPLHF TGTGCCAGCAGCTTGGACTCCAATTCACCCCTCCACTTT
NA NA TRBJ1-1 TRBV5-6 CASSFFSVNTEAFF TGTGCCAGCAGCTTTTTCAGTGTGAACACTGAAGCTTTCTTT
NA NA TRBJ1-2 TRBV27 CASSYTGNYGYTF TGTGCCAGCAGTTATACGGGTAACTATGGCTACACCTTC
TRBD1 NA TRBJ2-2 TRBV5-1 CASSLDGTGGTGELFF TGCGCCAGCAGCTTGGACGGGACAGGGGGCACCGGGGAGCTGTTTTTT
NA NA TRBJ2-3 TRBV5-1 CASSLQGSTDTQYF TGCGCCAGCAGCTTACAAGGTAGCACAGATACGCAGTATTTT
TRBD1 NA TRBJ2-3 TRBV5-4 CASSSAGGYVDTQYF TGTGCCAGCAGCTCTGCAGGGGGTTATGTAGATACGCAGTATTTT
TRBD1 NA TRBJ2-1 TRBV28 CASSFRGDRVDEQFF TGTGCCAGCAGTTTTCGAGGGGACAGGGTTGATGAGCAGTTCTTC
NA NA TRBJ2-1 TRBV27 CASSLRAGKQFF TGTGCCAGCAGTTTAAGGGCCGGAAAGCAGTTCTTC
TRBD2 once TRBJ2-7 TRBV7-2 CASSFSSGRDEQYF TGTGCCAGCAGCTTTAGCAGCGGGAGGGACGAGCAGTACTTC
TRBD1 NA TRBJ1-5 TRBV6-1 CATKQGATSNQPQHF TGTGCCACCAAGCAGGGGGCTACTAGCAATCAGCCCCAGCATTTT
TRBD2 NA TRBJ2-3 TRBV19 CASSIGGRLADTQYF TGTGCCAGTAGTATAGGCGGGAGATTGGCAGATACGCAGTATTTT
TRBD1 NA TRBJ1-4 TRBV5-5 CASSLNRGGGEKLFF TGTGCCAGCAGCTTGAACAGGGGAGGTGGTGAAAAACTGTTTTTT
NA NA TRBJ2-3 TRBV5-1 CASSLEGADTQYF TGCGCCAGCAGCTTGGAAGGTGCAGATACGCAGTATTTT
NA few TRBJ2-2 TRBV10-2 CASRETRNTGELFF TGCGCCAGCAGGGAAACGCGGAACACCGGGGAGCTGTTTTTT
NA NA TRBJ1-4 TRBV28 CASSSTGALGEKLFF TGTGCCAGCAGTTCCACGGGGGCTTTAGGTGAAAAACTGTTTTTT
TRBD1 NA TRBJ2-3 TRBV11-2 CASSPLGDRSTDTQYF TGTGCCAGCAGCCCCCTTGGGGACAGAAGCACAGATACGCAGTATTTT
NA NA TRBJ1-2 TRBV30 CAWSLGLSYGYTF TGTGCCTGGAGTTTGGGTTTGTCCTATGGCTACACCTTC
NA NA TRBJ1-2 TRBV5-1 CASSFPGDNYGYTF TGCGCCAGCAGTTTTCCAGGGGATAACTATGGCTACACCTTC
TRBD1 once TRBJ1-2 TRBV9 CASSVAWQGAYGYTF TGTGCCAGCAGCGTAGCTTGGCAGGGGGCCTATGGCTACACCTTC
TRBD2 NA TRBJ2-3 TRBV27 CASSRRLAGGKDTQYF TGTGCCAGCAGCCGCCGACTAGCGGGGGGTAAGGATACGCAGTATTTT
TRBD2 NA TRBJ2-2 TRBV4-3 CASSQTGLAPTGELFF TGCGCCAGCAGCCAAACCGGACTAGCGCCCACCGGGGAGCTGTTTTTT
NA NA TRBJ1-5 TRBV28 CASSLSRLGFRAQPQHF TGTGCCAGCAGTTTATCCCGATTGGGATTTAGGGCGCAGCCCCAGCATTTT
NA NA TRBJ2-4 TRBV6-1 CASSEGTALAKNIQYF TGTGCCAGCAGTGAAGGTACAGCCCTAGCCAAAAACATTCAGTACTTC
TRBD1 NA TRBJ2-5 TRBV18 CASSPARGQETQYF TGTGCCAGCTCACCAGCCAGGGGGCAAGAGACCCAGTACTTC
TRBD1 NA TRBJ1-1 TRBV19 CASSFGQGLGEAFF TGTGCCAGTAGTTTCGGACAGGGTCTCGGTGAAGCTTTCTTT
NA NA TRBJ1-2 TRBV28 CASGQNYGYTF TGTGCCAGCGGACAAAACTATGGCTACACCTTC
TRBD1 NA TRBJ1-1 TRBV9 CASSPQSRDRGPGTEAFF TGTGCCAGCAGCCCACAGAGCCGGGACAGGGGGCCGGGCACTGAAGCTTTCTTT
NA NA TRBJ2-3 TRBV6-4 CASSESTLRADTQYF TGTGCCAGCAGTGAGTCTACTCTGCGTGCAGATACGCAGTATTTT
NA NA TRBJ1-5 TRBV10-3 CAIGQANSNQPQHF TGTGCCATCGGGCAGGCTAATAGCAATCAGCCCCAGCATTTT